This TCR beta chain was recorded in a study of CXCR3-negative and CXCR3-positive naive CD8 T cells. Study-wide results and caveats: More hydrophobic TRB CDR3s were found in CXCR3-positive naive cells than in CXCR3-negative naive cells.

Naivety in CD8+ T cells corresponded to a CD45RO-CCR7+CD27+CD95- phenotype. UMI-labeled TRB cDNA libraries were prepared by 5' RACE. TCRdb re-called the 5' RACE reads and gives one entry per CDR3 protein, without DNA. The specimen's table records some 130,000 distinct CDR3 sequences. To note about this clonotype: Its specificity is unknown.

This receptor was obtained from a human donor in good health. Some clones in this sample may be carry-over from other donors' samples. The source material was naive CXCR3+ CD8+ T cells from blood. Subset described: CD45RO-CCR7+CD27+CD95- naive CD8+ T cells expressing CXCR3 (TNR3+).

The CDR3 sequence is CASSYSTAGELFF. This chain joins TRBV6-2 or TRBV6-3 and TRBJ2-2. The CDR3 runs 13 residues. CDR1 is MNHEY and CDR2 is SVGEGT in the germline V gene.